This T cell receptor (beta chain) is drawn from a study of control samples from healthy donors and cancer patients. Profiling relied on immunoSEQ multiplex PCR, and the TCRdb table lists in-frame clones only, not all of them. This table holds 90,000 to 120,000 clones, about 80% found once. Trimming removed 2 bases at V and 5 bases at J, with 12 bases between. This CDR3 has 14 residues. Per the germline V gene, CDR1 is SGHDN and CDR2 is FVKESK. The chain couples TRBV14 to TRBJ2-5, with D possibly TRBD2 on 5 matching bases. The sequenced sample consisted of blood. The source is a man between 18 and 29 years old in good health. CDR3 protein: CASSQTFGGETQYF. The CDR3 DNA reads TGTGCCAGCAGCCAAACCTTCGGCGGGGAGACCCAGTACTTC.